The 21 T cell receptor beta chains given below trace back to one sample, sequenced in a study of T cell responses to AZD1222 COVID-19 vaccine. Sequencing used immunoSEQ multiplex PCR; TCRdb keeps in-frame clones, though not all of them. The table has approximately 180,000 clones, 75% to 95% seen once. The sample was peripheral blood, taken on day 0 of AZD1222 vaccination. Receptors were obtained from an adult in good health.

The chain's CDR3 is CASRGTGGYNSPLHF. The CDR3 bases are TGTGCCAGCAGGGGGACCGGCGGCTATAATTCACCCCTCCACTTT. The rearrangement joins TRBV7-8 to TRBJ1-6, with TRBD1 as a possible D gene (5 bases). The CDR3 is made up of 15 amino acids. Germline V gene sequence: CDR1 SGHVS, CDR2 FQNEAQ. Trimming left V 6 bases short and J 3 bases short, with 12 bases between.

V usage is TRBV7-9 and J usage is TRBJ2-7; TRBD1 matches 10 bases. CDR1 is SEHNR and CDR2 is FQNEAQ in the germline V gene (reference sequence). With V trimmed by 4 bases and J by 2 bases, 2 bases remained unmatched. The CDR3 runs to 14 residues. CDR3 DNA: TGTGCCAGCAGCTCCGGGACAGGGGCCTACGAGCAGTACTTC. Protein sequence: CASSSGTGAYEQYF.

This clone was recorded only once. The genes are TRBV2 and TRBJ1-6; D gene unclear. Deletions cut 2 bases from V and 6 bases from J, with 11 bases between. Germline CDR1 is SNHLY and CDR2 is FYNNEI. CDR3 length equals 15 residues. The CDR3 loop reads CASSELSQTNSPLHF. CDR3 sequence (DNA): TGTGCCAGCAGTGAATTGTCACAGACTAATTCACCCCTCCACTTT.

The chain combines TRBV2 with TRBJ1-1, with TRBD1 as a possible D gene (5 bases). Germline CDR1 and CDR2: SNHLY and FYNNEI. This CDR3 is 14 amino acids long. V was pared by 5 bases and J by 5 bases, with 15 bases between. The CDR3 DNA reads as TGTGCCAGCAGTCCCAGCAGGGTAGGGACTGAAGCTTTCTTT. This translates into CASSPSRVGTEAFF.

The CDR3 spells CASSYSRVRTGELFF. For the CDR3, the DNA is TGTGCCAGCAGTTACTCAAGGGTTAGAACCGGGGAGCTGTTTTTT. The rearrangement joins TRBV6-5 to TRBJ2-2; D not resolved. The germline V gene has CDR1 MNHEY and CDR2 SVGAGI. With 0 bases removed from V and 5 bases from J, the gap between germline ends came to 10 bases. There are 15 residues in the CDR3.

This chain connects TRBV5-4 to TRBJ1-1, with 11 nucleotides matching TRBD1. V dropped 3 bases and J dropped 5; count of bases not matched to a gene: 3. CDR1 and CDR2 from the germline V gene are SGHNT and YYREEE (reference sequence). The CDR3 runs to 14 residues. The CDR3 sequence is CASSSDRGRTEAFF. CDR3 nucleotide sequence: TGTGCCAGCAGCTCGGACAGGGGGCGGACTGAAGCTTTCTTT.

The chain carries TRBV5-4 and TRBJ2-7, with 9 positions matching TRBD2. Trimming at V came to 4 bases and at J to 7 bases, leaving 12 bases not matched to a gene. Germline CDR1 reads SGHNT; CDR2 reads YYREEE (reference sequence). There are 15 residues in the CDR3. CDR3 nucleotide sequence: TGTGCCAGCAGCCCCCGGGGGGTTAGCGGGGGTGAGCAGTACTTC. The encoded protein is CASSPRGVSGGEQYF.

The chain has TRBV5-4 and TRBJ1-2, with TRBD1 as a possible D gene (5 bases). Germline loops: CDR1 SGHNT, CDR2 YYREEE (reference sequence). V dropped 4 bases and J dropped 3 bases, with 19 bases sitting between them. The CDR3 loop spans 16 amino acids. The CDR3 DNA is TGTGCCAGCAGCCAGATAAAGGTTCAGGGCCACTATGGCTACACCTTC. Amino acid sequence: CASSQIKVQGHYGYTF.

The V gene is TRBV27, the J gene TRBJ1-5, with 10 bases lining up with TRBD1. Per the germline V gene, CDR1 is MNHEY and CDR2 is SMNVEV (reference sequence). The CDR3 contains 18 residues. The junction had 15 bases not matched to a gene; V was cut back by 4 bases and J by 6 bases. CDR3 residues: CASSSTGTGVSLIQPQHF. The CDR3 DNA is TGTGCCAGCAGTTCCACCGGGACAGGGGTTTCACTAATTCAGCCCCAGCATTTT.

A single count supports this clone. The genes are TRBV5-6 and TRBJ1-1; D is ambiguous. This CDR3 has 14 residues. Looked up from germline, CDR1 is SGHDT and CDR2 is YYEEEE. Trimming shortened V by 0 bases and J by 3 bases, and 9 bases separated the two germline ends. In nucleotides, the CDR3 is TGTGCCAGCAGCTTGGCGGGTACAGACACTGAAGCTTTCTTT. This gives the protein CASSLAGTDTEAFF.

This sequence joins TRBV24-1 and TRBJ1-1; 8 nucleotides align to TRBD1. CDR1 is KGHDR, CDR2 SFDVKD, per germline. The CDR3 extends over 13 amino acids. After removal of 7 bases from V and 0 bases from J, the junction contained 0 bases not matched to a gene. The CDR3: CATRDRVNTEAFF. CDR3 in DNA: TGTGCCACCAGGGACAGGGTGAACACTGAAGCTTTCTTT.

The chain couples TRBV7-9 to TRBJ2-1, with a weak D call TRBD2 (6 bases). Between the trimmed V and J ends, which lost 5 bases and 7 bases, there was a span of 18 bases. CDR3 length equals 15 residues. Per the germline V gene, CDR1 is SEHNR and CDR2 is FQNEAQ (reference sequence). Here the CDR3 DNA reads TGTGCCAGCAGCAATGGGTGGGGGGTTGAGAATGAGCAGTTCTTC. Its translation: CASSNGWGVENEQFF.

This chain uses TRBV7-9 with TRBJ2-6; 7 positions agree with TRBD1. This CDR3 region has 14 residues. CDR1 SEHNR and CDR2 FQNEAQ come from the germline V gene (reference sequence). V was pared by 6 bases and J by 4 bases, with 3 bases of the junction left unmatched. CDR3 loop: CASSRGRGANVLTF. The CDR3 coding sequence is TGTGCCAGCAGTAGGGGGCGAGGGGCCAACGTCCTGACTTTC.

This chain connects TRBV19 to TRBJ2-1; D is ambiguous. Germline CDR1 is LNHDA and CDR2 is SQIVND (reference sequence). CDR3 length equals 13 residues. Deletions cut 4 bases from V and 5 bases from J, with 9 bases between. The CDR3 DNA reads TGTGCCAGTAGTACCCGCCGGGACAATGAGCAGTTCTTC. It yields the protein CASSTRRDNEQFF.

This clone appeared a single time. CDR3 nucleotides: TGTGCCAGCAGCTTGGAGGGGGGTCGTCGAGATCAGCCCCAGCATTTT. Translating gives CASSLEGGRRDQPQHF. The chain uses TRBV5-5 and TRBJ1-5, with D possibly TRBD1 on 6 matching bases. V lost 0 bases to trimming and J lost 5 bases, with 15 bases between them. The CDR3 consists of 16 residues. Germline-derived CDR1 and CDR2 are SGHKS and YYEKEE (reference sequence).

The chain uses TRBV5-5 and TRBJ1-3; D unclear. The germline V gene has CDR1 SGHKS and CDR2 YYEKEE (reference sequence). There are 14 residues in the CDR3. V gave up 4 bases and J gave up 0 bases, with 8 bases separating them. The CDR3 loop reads CASSLKSSGNTIYF. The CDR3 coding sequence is TGTGCCAGCAGCCTAAAGAGCTCTGGAAACACCATATATTTT. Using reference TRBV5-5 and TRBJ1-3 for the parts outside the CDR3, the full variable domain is DAGVTQSPTHLIKTRGQQVTLRCSPISGHKSVSWYQQVLGQGPQFIFQYYEKEERGRGNFPDRFSARQFPNYSSELNVNALLLGDSALYLCASSLKSSGNTIYFGEGSWLTVV.

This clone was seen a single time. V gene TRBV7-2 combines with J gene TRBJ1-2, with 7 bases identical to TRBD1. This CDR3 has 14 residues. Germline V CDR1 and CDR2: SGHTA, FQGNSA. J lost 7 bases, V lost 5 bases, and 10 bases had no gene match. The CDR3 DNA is TGTGCCAGCAGCGCCCGACAGGGAGGGGTTGGCTACACCTTC. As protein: CASSARQGGVGYTF.

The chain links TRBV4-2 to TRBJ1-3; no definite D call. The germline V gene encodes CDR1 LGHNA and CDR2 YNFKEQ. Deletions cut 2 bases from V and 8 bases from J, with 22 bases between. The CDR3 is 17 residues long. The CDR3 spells CASSQPRPSLEADTIYF. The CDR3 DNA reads TGTGCCAGCAGCCAACCACGTCCGTCACTGGAGGCAGACACCATATATTTT.

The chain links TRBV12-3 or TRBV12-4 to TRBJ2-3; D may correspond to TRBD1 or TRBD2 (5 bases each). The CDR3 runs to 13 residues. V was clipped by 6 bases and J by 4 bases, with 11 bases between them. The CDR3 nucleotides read TGTGCCAGCAGCAAGAGAGGGGCAGATACGCAGTATTTT. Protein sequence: CASSKRGADTQYF.

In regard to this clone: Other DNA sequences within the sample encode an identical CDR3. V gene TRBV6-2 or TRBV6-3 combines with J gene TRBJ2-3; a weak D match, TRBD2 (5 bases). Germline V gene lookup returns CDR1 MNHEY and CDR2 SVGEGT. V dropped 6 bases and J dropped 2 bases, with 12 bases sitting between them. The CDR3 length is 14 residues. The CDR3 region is CASSRRGYTDTQYF. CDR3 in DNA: TGTGCCAGCAGCCGACGGGGATACACAGATACGCAGTATTTT.

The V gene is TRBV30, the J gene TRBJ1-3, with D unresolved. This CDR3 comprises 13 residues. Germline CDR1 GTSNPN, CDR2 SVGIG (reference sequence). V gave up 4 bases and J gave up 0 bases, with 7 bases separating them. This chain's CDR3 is CAWNAASGNTIYF. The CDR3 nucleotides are TGTGCCTGGAACGCAGCCTCTGGAAACACCATATATTTT.